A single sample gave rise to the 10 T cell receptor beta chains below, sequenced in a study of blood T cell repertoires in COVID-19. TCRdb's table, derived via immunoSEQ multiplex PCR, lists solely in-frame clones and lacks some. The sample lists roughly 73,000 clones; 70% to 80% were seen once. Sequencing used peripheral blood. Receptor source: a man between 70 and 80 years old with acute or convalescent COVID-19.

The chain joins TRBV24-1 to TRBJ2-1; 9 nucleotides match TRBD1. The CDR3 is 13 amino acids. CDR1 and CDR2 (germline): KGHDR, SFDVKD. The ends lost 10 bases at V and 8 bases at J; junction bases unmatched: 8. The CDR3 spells CATQGARRDEQFF. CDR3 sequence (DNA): TGTGCCACACAGGGGGCTAGGAGGGATGAGCAGTTCTTC.

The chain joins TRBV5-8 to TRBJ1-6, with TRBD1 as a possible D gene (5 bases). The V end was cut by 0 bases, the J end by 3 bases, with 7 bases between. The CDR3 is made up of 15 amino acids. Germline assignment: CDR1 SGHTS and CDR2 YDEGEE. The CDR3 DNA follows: TGTGCCAGCAGCTTGGGACAGCGCTATAATTCACCCCTCCACTTT. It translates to CASSLGQRYNSPLHF.

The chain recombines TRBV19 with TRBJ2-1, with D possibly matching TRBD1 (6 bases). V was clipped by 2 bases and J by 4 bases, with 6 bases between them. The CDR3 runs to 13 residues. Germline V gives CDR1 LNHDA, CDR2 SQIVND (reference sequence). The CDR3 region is CASSIQGYNEQFF. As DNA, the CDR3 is TGTGCCAGTAGTATACAGGGGTACAATGAGCAGTTCTTC.

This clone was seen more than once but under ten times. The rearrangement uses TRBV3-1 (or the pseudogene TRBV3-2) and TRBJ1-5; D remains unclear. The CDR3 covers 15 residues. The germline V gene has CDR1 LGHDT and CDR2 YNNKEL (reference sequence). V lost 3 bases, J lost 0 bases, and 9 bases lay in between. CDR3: CASSQRPDSNQPQHF. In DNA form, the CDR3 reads TGTGCCAGCAGCCAGCGGCCGGATAGCAATCAGCCCCAGCATTTT.

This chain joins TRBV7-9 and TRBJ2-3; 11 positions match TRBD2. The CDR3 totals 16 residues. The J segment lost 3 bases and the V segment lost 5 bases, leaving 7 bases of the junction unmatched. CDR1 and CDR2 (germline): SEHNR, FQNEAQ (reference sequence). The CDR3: CASSEVSSGRTDTQYF. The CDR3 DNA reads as TGTGCCAGCAGCGAAGTATCTAGCGGGAGGACAGATACGCAGTATTTT.

This CDR3 is CASSPTTGGEGAFF. CDR3 DNA sequence: TGTGCCAGCTCACCCACGACAGGGGGTGAGGGGGCTTTCTTT. The V and J genes are TRBV18 and TRBJ1-1; TRBD1 matches 9 bases. The germline CDR1 and CDR2 sequences are KGHSH and LQKENI. The trim removed 3 bases at V and 11 bases at J, leaving 10 bases unmatched. This CDR3 comprises 14 residues.

The CDR3, as DNA: TGTGCCACCAGCGGTGGCACCGGGACAGGGAACTACAATGAGCAGTTCTTC. Its protein product is CATSGGTGTGNYNEQFF. The chain has TRBV15 and TRBJ2-1, with 9 bases aligning to TRBD1. The trim removed 5 bases at V and 3 bases at J, leaving 11 bases unmatched. CDR1 LNHNV and CDR2 YYDKDF come from the germline V gene (reference sequence). This CDR3 region has 17 residues. Drawing the rest from reference TRBV15 and TRBJ2-1, the complete variable domain is DAMVIQNPRYQVTQFGKPVTLSCSQTLNHNVMYWYQQKSSQAPKLLFHYYDKDFNNEADTPDNFQSRRPNTSFCFLDIRSPGLGDTAMYLCATSGGTGTGNYNEQFFGPGTRLTVL.

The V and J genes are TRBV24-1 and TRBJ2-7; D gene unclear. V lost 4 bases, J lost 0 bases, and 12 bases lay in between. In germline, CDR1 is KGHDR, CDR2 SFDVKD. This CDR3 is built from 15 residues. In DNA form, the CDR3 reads TGTGCCACCAGTGAGGCTAGGCGTAGCTCCTACGAGCAGTACTTC. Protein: CATSEARRSSYEQYF.

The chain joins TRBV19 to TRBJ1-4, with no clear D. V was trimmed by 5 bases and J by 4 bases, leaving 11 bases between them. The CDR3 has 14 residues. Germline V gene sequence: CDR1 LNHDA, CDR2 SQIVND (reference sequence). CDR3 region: CASSAQSFNEKLFF. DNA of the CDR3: TGTGCCAGTAGTGCACAGAGCTTTAATGAAAAACTGTTTTTT. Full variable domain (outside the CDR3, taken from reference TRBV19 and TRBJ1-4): DGGITQSPKYLFRKEGQNVTLSCEQNLNHDAMYWYRQDPGQGLRLIYYSQIVNDFQKGDIAEGYSVSREKKESFPLTVTSAQKNPTAFYLCASSAQSFNEKLFFGSGTQLSVL.

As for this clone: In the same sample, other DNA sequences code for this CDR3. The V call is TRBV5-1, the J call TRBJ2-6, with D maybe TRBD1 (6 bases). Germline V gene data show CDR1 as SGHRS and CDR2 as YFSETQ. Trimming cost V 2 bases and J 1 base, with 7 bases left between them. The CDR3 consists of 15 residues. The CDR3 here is CASSLRGSGANVLTF. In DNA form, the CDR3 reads TGCGCCAGCAGCTTAAGGGGGTCTGGGGCCAACGTCCTGACTTTC.